This T cell receptor (beta chain) was obtained from a study of neurological immune-mediated disorders (dated by TCRdb to between 2018 and 2021). Broadly, across the study: Among the roughly 34 multiple sclerosis patients, relapsing-remitting MS was present in around 31 and secondary progressive MS was present in 3. Alongside PBMC samples, the set of more than 80 TCR-beta libraries contained longitudinal samples, technical triplicates, and paired CD4+ and CD8+ T-cell subsets that had been sorted. Of the 68 subjects in the cohort, roughly 14 were HAM/TSP patients, around 35 were multiple sclerosis patients, and some 20 were healthy controls. Peripheral blood TCR-beta repertoires from patients with HTLV-I-associated myelopathy (HAM/TSP), patients with multiple sclerosis, and healthy controls were compared in the study using UMI-based sequencing. The research as a whole found: The highest TCR clonal expansion was observed in HAM/TSP patients, whereas the lowest was observed in MS patients, even when compared with healthy controls. Across subjects, expanded clones never shared an identical CDR3 amino acid sequence, which suggests that the TCR-beta repertoires in every group were private. No association of the MS cluster with clinical or MRI features was observed, and the need for larger cohorts was stated by the authors. Phylogenetic analysis grouped repertoires from 18 of 34 MS patients into a cluster of related CDR3 sequences, suggesting a possible repertoire-level signature.

cDNA synthesis used template-switch 5'RACE with a primer carrying a 10-nucleotide random unique molecular identifier tagging each TCR transcript. Over 160 million TCR-beta sequences, covering 15-18 subjects, were produced in each sequencing run. The RNeasy kit was used to extract total RNA. The KAPA Real-time Library Amplification kit was used to amplify TCR-beta VDJ regions with primers for the TCR constant region and the 5'RACE anchor. Sample indexes and Illumina adaptors were added in a first PCR, and a second PCR then increased library yield. The roughly 650 bp TCR product was size-selected on a 2% E-gel SizeSelection system after Ampure bead purification. Library quality was checked on a Bioanalyzer, concentration was measured with Qubit, and libraries were quantified with the Kapa Library Quantification kit before pooling. Paired-end 2 x 150 bp sequencing of the libraries was performed on an Illumina HiSeq 2500. To increase sequence diversity, about 25-31% phiX was spiked into each library pool. From the authors' description of their analysis: Quality-filtered reads were processed with the UMI-based MiGEC pipeline, and over 85% of raw TCR sequences were removed by the MiGEC pipeline during error correction. VDJ genes were aligned to IMGT germline references, and clonotypes were defined by unique CDR3 amino acid sequence plus V-J genes. Clonal expansion, Shannon diversity, and CDR3 relatedness (CalcPairwiseDistances, ClusterSamples) were evaluated with VDJtools, and phylogenetic trees were built with CLCbio workbench. Using coefficient-of-variation modelling across technical triplicates, the study counted a clone as expanded if it had at least 8 unique UMIs. TCRdb trimmed public reads at Q25 via fastp, called clones via MiXCR and kept in-frame beta chains. Every entry covers one CDR3 protein and lists the most common genes and DNA from its rows. The V and J calls reflect TCRdb's pipeline rather than the authors' work. This sample gives roughly 60,000 distinct CDR3 sequences in total; 4% to 6% of them show up just once. The top ten constitute less than 4% of the sample.

For unsorted PBMC libraries, 2 million PBMCs were used after storage in RNAlater at -80 degrees C until RNA extraction. Multiple sclerosis patients were enrolled in a US clinical protocol evaluating disease progression by magnetic resonance imaging. Peripheral blood underwent Ficoll-Hypaque density gradient centrifugation to isolate PBMCs, which were then cryopreserved in liquid nitrogen. At least ten counts were recorded for this clonotype. Its antigen target is currently unknown. No much larger clonotype is one base removed from it; base qualities were not supplied. Between the V and J ends, shortened by 0 bases and 4 bases respectively, the junction contains 9 bases. The CDR3 covers 13 residues, taking in both the cysteine and the phenylalanine. Just the 39-base CDR3 DNA is kept, in frame starting at base 1. The CDR1 and CDR2 encoded by the germline V gene (reference sequence) are GTSNPN and SVGIG.

The TCR sequence derives from a woman between 45 and 65 years old with multiple sclerosis. The V gene is TRBV30 and the J gene is TRBJ1-2; the D gene cannot be named for sure. Sequencing used PBMCs. In nucleotides, the sequence is TGTGCCTGGAGTGTACGTCTGGCCTATGGCTACACCTTC. It translates to CAWSVRLAYGYTF.